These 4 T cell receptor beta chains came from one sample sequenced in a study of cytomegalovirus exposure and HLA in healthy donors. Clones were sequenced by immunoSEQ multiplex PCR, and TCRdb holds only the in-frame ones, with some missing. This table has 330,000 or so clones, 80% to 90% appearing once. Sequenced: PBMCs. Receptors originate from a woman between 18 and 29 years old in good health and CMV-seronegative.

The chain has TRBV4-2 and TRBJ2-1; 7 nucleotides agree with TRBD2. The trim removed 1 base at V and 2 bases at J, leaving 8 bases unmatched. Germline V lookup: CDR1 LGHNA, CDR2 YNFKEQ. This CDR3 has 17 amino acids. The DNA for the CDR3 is TGTGCCAGCAGCCAAGGAGATGGCAGCGGGACCTACAATGAGCAGTTCTTC. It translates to CASSQGDGSGTYNEQFF.

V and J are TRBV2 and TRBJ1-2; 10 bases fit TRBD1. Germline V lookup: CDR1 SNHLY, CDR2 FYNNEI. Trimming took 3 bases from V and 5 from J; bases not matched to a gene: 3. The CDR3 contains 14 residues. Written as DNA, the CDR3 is TGTGCCAGCAGTGAGGGACAGGGGCAATATGGCTACACCTTC. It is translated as CASSEGQGQYGYTF.

The DNA for the CDR3 is TGTGCCAGTGGGACTCCCAAAGGGACCCAGTACTTC. The encoded protein is CASGTPKGTQYF. The chain joins TRBV28 to TRBJ2-5, with TRBD2 as a possible D gene (6 bases). The length of the CDR3 is 12 residues. The ends were cut back, 9 bases at V and 7 bases at J, with 15 bases in the middle. The germline CDR1 and CDR2 sequences are MDHEN and SYDVKM.

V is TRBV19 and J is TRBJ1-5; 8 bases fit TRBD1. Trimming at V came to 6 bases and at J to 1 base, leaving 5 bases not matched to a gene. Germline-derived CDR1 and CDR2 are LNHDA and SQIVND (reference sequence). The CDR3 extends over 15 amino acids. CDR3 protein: CASSLTGESNQPQHF. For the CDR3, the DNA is TGTGCCAGTAGCTTGACAGGGGAGAGCAATCAGCCCCAGCATTTT.